Listed below are T cell receptor beta chains from one sample, sequenced in a study of blood T cell repertoires in COVID-19. The data were produced by immunoSEQ multiplex PCR, yet TCRdb's version contains in-frame clones alone and is incomplete. Seen here are about 87,000 clones, 89% observed once, and the top ten hold about 5.2%. Material for sequencing was peripheral blood. The receptors stem from a woman over 75 with active COVID-19. CDR3s include the opening cysteine and the closing phenylalanine or tryptophan. The D gene is left open where the match is weak.

j_gene,v_gene,d_gene,CDR3aa
TRBJ2-2,TRBV4-3,TRBD2,CASSQSRFVSGRNTGELFF
TRBJ2-2,TRBV19,TRBD2,CASSIQGTSGRVGTGELFF
TRBJ1-4,TRBV18,-,CASSPSGQLRLGEKLFF
TRBJ2-5,TRBV7-9,TRBD2,CASSSQHLAGLQETQYF
TRBJ2-3,TRBV9,-,CASSVNLPSTDTQYF
TRBJ2-5,TRBV6-2/TRBV6-3,TRBD2,CASSPRLAGAETQYF
TRBJ2-7,TRBV27,TRBD1,CASSRDRVYEQYF
TRBJ1-1,TRBV3-1/TRBV3-2,TRBD1,CASSQDSRTGRAFF
TRBJ1-1,TRBV5-1,-,CASSLDPQGSNTEAFF
TRBJ2-1,TRBV15,TRBD1,CATSRVKTDRGPYNEQFF
TRBJ2-1,TRBV19,-,CASSTGQGRTSGRNNEQFF
TRBJ1-1,TRBV7-9,-,CASSYRDTEAFF
TRBJ2-1,TRBV6-2/TRBV6-3,-,CASSYSTGTFNEQFF
TRBJ2-3,TRBV28,-,CASSLPGSRDTQYF
TRBJ1-2,TRBV3-1/TRBV3-2,-,CASSPAQGNGYTF
TRBJ2-2,TRBV11-2,-,CASSPDHGTNTGELFF
TRBJ2-3,TRBV7-9,TRBD2,CASSPRLAGGPGDTQYF
TRBJ2-7,TRBV19,-,CASTSDSYEQYF
TRBJ1-2,TRBV6-5,-,CASSYRTEYGYTF
TRBJ2-7,TRBV19,TRBD1,CASSIAGTGSYEQYF
TRBJ2-4,TRBV20-1,TRBD1,CSASDRVKNIQYF
TRBJ2-7,TRBV6-6,-,CASSYHYGVDGYEQYF
TRBJ1-5,TRBV24-1,-,CATSDGPVTLYSNQPQHF
TRBJ1-1,TRBV14,TRBD1,CASRMTGGRTEAFF
TRBJ2-5,TRBV3-1/TRBV3-2,TRBD1,CASSPTTGGWETQYF
TRBJ1-1,TRBV24-1,TRBD1,CATSDGTGVNTEAFF
TRBJ2-3,TRBV28,TRBD2,CASSLSLAATDTQYF
TRBJ2-7,TRBV29-1,TRBD1,CSVYGTGRNEQYF
TRBJ1-1,TRBV11-2,-,CASRFRGRVFF
TRBJ2-3,TRBV9,-,CASSGGAGTDTQYF
TRBJ1-5,TRBV28,-,CASSPNKDQPQHF
TRBJ2-1,TRBV28,TRBD2,CASRGGAGGYNEQFF
TRBJ2-3,TRBV5-1,-,CASSVQGGTDTQYF
TRBJ2-3,TRBV5-1,-,CASSRGASPDTQYF
TRBJ2-7,TRBV7-6,TRBD1,CASSPQTGGPYEQYF
TRBJ1-2,TRBV11-2,TRBD1,CASSWDSLGPYGYTF
TRBJ1-1,TRBV6-5,TRBD1,CASLFDRDTEAFF
TRBJ2-4,TRBV3-1/TRBV3-2,TRBD1,CASSLGTVVSKAKNIQYF
TRBJ2-3,TRBV19,-,CASSLGLSRSDTQYF
TRBJ2-7,TRBV19,TRBD1,CASSKTTGTATYEQYF
TRBJ2-5,TRBV5-6,-,CASSLHLERQETQYF
TRBJ2-3,TRBV7-2,TRBD1,CASRAPGQGAGDTQYF
TRBJ1-1,TRBV3-1/TRBV3-2,-,CASSQVTGTEAFF
TRBJ2-7,TRBV6-2/TRBV6-3,-,CASSYLETSTAYEQYF
TRBJ2-3,TRBV2,-,CASRLAASTDTQYF
TRBJ2-5,TRBV7-2,TRBD2,CASTTRTRKTQYF
TRBJ2-3,TRBV7-2,-,CASSLMGGPDTQYF
TRBJ2-6,TRBV19,-,CASSSGWQFGSGANVLTF
TRBJ2-1,TRBV6-2/TRBV6-3,TRBD2,CASSSRLARYNEQFF
TRBJ2-7,TRBV7-9,TRBD1,CASSFTGGYEQYF
TRBJ1-5,TRBV7-2,TRBD1,CASSLEGAGGNQPQHF
TRBJ2-7,TRBV19,-,CASSGQGDYEQYF
TRBJ2-1,TRBV25-1,TRBD2,CASSEYGTSFNEQFF